A single T cell receptor beta chain is shown here with its context. The antigen is undetermined. This sample was taken from a study of shared clonotypes between healthy human individuals. In the CD4+ fraction, cells were divided into CD45RA+ naive and CD45RA-negative memory subsets. CDR3 length: 13 residues. CDR1 and CDR2 (germline): MNHEY, SMNVEV (reference sequence). V was cut by 3 bases and J by 3 bases, with 8 bases left in between. Findings and caveats of the study: Clonotype sharing across donors was expected to vary with sequencing depth.

Tens of thousands of T cell genomes, or around 200 ng DNA, went into the sorted-subset replicate PCRs. Assay used: immunoSEQ multiplex PCR; TCRdb lists only in-frame clones, some missing. Altogether approximately 1.5 million clones are present, 95% to 99% being singletons, with the ten largest covering roughly 0.4%. The chain recombines TRBV27 with TRBJ1-1, with a possible D match to TRBD1 (5 bases). This TCR was recovered from a man in his thirties or forties in good health. The sequencing sample was made of naive CD4+ T cells sorted from blood. Subset given: CD45RA+ positively selected. CDR3 residues: CASSLRGDTEAFF. In DNA form, the CDR3 reads TGTGCCAGCAGTTTGCGAGGGGACACTGAAGCTTTCTTT.